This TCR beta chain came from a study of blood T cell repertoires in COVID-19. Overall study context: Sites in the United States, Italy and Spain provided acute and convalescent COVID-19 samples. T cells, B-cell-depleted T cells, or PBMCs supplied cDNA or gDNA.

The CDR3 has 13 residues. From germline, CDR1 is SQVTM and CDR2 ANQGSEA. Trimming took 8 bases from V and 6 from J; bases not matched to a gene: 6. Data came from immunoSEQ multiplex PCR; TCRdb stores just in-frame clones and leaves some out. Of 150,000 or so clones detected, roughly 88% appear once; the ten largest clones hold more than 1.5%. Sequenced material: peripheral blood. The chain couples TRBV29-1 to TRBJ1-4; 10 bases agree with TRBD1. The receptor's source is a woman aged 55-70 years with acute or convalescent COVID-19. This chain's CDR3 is CSIAGTGDEKLFF. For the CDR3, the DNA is TGCAGCATTGCAGGGACAGGGGATGAAAAACTGTTTTTT.